One TCR beta chain is described in this entry. Its antigen is unidentified. The data were obtained in a study of shared clonotypes between healthy human individuals. Overall study results and limits: Relative to memory subsets, naive subsets generally showed larger estimated richness.

The input for sorted-subset replicate PCRs was about 200 ng DNA, 25,000 to 30,000 T cell genomes. Here immunoSEQ multiplex PCR was the method, and the copy in TCRdb shows in-frame clones only, minus some. The data hold millions of clones, with around 95% observed a single time. There are 13 residues in the CDR3. V shed 5 bases and J shed 7 bases, with 14 bases lying between them. Germline V gene data show CDR1 as SEHNR and CDR2 as FQNEAQ (reference sequence). The gene calls are TRBV7-9 and TRBJ1-1; D is ambiguous. The material sequenced was naive CD4+ T cells sorted from blood. As for subset: CD45RA+ positively selected. The sequence derives from a man aged 18-30 years in good health. The CDR3 spells CASSRDGGGEAFF. The CDR3 bases are TGTGCCAGCAGCCGTGACGGCGGCGGTGAAGCTTTCTTT.